The present entry profiles one TCR beta chain with its context. As yet, its antigen is unknown. This CDR3 contains 15 residues. V was shortened by 2 bases and J by 7 bases, with 12 bases between the two germline ends. A second roughly 7 to 12 cycle PCR used barcoded and J-beta primers. Through a template-switch adaptor with 12 random nucleotides, each cDNA molecule received a tag. Samples each returned at least 2.5 million CDR3-containing paired-end reads. TCRdb passed the 5' RACE reads through MiXCR, listing each CDR3 protein once. The sample yields more than 1.4 million distinct CDR3 sequences, about 40% seen once. Every participating donor contributed roughly 9.6 milliliters of peripheral blood through a draw. The data belong to a study of blood T cells in healthy people across ages. Overall study findings and caveats: PBMC samples, being unsorted, prevented any conclusive comparison of naive and antigen-experienced cells.

The chain links TRBV12-3 or TRBV12-4 to TRBJ1-6; D unclear. Sequenced material: blood. The sequence was obtained from a woman between 18 and 29 years old in good health. The CDR3 DNA reads TGTGCCAGCAGTTTAATGTCAGCTAAAAATTCACCCCTCCACTTT. Protein: CASSLMSAKNSPLHF.